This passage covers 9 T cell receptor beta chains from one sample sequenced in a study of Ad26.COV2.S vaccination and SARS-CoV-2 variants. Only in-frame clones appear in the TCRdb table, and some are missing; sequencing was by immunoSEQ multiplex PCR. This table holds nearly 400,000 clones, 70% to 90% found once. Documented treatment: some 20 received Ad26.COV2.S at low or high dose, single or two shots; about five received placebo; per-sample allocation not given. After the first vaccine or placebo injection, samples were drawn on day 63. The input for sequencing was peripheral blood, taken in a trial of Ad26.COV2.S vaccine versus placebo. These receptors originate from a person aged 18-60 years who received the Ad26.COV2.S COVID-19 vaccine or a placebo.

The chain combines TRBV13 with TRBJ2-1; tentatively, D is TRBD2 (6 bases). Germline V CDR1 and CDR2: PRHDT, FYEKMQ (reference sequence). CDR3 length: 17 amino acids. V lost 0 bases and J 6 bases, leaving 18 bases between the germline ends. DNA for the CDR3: TGTGCCAGCAGCTTAGGATGGAGACTAGGTTGGGGCAATGAGCAGTTCTTC. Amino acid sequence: CASSLGWRLGWGNEQFF. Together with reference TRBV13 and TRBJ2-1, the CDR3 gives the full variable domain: AAGVIQSPRHLIKEKRETATLKCYPIPRHDTVYWYQQGPGQDPQFLISFYEKMQSDKGSIPDRFSAQQFSDYHSELNMSSLELGDSALYFCASSLGWRLGWGNEQFFGPGTRLTVL.

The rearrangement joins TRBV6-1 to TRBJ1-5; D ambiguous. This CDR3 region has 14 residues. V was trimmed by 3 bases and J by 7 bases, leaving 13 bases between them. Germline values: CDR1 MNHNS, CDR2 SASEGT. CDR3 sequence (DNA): TGTGCCAGCAGTGATCAAGGAGGACGGCAGCCCCAGCATTTT. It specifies CASSDQGGRQPQHF.

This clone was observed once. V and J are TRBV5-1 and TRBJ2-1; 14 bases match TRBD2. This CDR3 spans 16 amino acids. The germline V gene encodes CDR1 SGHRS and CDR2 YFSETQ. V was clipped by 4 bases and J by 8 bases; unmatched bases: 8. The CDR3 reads CASSTGTSGSTYEQFF. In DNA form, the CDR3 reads TGCGCCAGCAGCACCGGGACTAGCGGGAGTACGTATGAGCAGTTCTTC. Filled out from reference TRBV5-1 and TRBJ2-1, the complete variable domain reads KAGVTQTPRYLIKTRGQQVTLSCSPISGHRSVSWYQQTPGQGLQFLFEYFSETQRNKGNFPGRFSGRQFSNSRSEMNVSTLELGDSALYLCASSTGTSGSTYEQFFGPGTRLTVL.

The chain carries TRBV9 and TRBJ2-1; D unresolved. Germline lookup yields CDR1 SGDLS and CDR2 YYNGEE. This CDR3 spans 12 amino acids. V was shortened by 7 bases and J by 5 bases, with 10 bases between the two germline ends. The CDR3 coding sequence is TGTGCCAGCGGCCGACGGGACAATGAGCAGTTCTTC. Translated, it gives CASGRRDNEQFF.

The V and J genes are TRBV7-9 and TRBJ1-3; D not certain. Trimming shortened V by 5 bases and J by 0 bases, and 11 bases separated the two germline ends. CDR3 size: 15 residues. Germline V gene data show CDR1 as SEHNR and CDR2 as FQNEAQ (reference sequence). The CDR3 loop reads CASSPVDLSGNTIYF. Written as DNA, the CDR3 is TGTGCCAGCAGCCCAGTCGACCTCTCTGGAAACACCATATATTTT.

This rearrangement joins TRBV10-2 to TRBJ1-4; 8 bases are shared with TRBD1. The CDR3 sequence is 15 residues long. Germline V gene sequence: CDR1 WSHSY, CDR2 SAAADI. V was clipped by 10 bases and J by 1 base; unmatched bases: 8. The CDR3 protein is CATTTGAVTNEKLFF. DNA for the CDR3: TGCGCCACTACGACAGGGGCTGTAACTAATGAAAAACTGTTTTTT.

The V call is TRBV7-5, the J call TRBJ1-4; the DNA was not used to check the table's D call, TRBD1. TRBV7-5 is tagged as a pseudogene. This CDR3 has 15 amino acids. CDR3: CARSTHRGTNEKLFF. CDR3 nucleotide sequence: TGTGCCAGAAGCACCCACAGGGGTACTAATGAAAAACTGTTTTTT.

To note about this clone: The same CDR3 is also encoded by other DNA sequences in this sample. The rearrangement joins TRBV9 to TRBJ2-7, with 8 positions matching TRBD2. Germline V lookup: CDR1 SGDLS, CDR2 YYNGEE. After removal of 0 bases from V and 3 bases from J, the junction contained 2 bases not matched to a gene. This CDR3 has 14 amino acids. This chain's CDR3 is CASSVAGTSYEQYF. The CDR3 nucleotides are TGTGCCAGCAGCGTAGCCGGGACTAGCTACGAGCAGTACTTC.

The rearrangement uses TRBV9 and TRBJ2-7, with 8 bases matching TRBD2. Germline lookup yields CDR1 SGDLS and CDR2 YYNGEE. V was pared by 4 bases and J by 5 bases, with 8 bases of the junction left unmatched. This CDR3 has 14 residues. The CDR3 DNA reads TGTGCCAGCAGCCGAAGCGGGAGTGACGACGAGCAGTACTTC. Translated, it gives CASSRSGSDDEQYF. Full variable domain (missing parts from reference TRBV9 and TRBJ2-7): DSGVTQTPKHLITATGQRVTLRCSPRSGDLSVYWYQQSLDQGLQFLIQYYNGEERAKGNILERFSAQQFPDLHSELNLSSLELGDSALYFCASSRSGSDDEQYFGPGTRLTVT.